This T cell receptor (beta chain) was documented in a study of regulatory T cells in long-lasting Graves disease. General study results and limits: Persistent Graves' patients had lower TCR diversity than newly diagnosed ones. The analysis examined peripheral blood only and excluded thyroid tissue.

Time point specified: persistent/refractory GD, antithyroid drugs over 5 years with positive TRAb. The authors made the TCR library using RNA they extracted from PBMCs. Graves' disease diagnoses used American Thyroid Association guidelines. Assembly of TCR beta libraries relied on iRepertoire HTBI primers together with Arm-PCR of CDR3 regions. Original data processing: Spanning all samples, the identified segments comprised over 50 TRBV and around 15 TRBJ. TCRdb used MiXCR to reprocess the multiplex PCR reads, holding one entry per CDR3 protein. The V and J calls come from TCRdb's annotation, not from the publication. This sample has some 440,000 distinct CDR3 sequences, with about a fifth found just once. Regarding this clonotype: Its antigen is undetermined.

This TCR came from a female donor with Graves disease. Sequencing used peripheral blood mononuclear cells (PBMCs), obtained when the disease was refractory, from a patient treated with antithyroid drugs.

The CDR3 spells CASSRSSGPDTQYF. Written as DNA, the CDR3 is TGTGCCAGCAGCCGTTCTAGCGGGCCAGATACGCAGTATTTT. This chain connects TRBV28 to TRBJ2-3, with 8 bases lining up with TRBD2. Unmatched junction bases numbered 6, after V lost 6 bases and J lost 4 bases. Looked up from germline, CDR1 is MDHEN and CDR2 is SYDVKM. CDR3 length: 14 residues.